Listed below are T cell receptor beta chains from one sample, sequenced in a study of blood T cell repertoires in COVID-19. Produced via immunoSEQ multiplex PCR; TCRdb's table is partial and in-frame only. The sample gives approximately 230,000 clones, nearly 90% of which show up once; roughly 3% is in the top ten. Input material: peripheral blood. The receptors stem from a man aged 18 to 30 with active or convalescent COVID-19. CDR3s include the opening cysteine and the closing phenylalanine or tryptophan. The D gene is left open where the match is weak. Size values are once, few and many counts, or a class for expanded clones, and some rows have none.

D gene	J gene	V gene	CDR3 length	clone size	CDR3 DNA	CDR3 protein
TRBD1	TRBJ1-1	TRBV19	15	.	TGTGCCAGTATCCCTCGACCAGGGGGGAACACTGAAGCTTTCTTT	CASIPRPGGNTEAFF
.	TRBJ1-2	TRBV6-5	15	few	TGTGCCAGCAGTCAAAGGTGGACAGTTAACTATGGCTACACCTTC	CASSQRWTVNYGYTF
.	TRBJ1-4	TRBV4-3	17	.	TGCGCCAGCAGCCAAGATGGGTTGGGGCTTACTAATGAAAAACTGTTTTTT	CASSQDGLGLTNEKLFF
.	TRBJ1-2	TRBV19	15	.	TGTGCCAGCGGGTTAGGAGCTGCTCCTAACTATGGCTACACCTTC	CASGLGAAPNYGYTF
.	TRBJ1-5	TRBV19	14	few	TGTGCCAGTAGTATAGCAGGTCGAAACCAGCCCCAGCATTTT	CASSIAGRNQPQHF
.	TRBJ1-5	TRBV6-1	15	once	TGTGCCAGCAGTGAACTGCAGGTCTTTTCCCAGCCCCAGCATTTT	CASSELQVFSQPQHF
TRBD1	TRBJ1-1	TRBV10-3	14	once	TGTGCCATCAGCAGACAGGGGAAGGTCACTGAAGCTTTCTTT	CAISRQGKVTEAFF
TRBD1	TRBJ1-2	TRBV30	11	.	TGTGCCCGGCCACAGGGGATCGGCTACACCTTC	CARPQGIGYTF
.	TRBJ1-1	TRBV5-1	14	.	TGCGCCAGCTCCACAGGGTTGTTGAACACTGAAGCTTTCTTT	CASSTGLLNTEAFF
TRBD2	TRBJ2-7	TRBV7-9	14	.	TGTGCCAGCAGCCCCAGGGAGGGGACCTACGAGCAGTACTTC	CASSPREGTYEQYF
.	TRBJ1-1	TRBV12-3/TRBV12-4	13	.	TGTGCCAGCATCCTAGTACAGGGCACTGAAGCTTTCTTT	CASILVQGTEAFF
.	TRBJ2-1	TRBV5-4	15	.	TGTGCCAGCAGCTTGGACCCCACAACGTTCAATGAGCAGTTCTTC	CASSLDPTTFNEQFF
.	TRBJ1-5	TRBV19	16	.	TGTGCCAGTAGACCTCGGGTCTTTTCGAGCAATCAGCCCCAGCATTTT	CASRPRVFSSNQPQHF
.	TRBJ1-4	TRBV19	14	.	TGTGCCAGTAACGAACAGTCAACTAATGAAAAACTGTTTTTT	CASNEQSTNEKLFF
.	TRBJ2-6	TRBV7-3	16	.	TGTGCCAGCAGCTTAACGGCGGGGTCTGGGGCCAACGTCCTGACTTTC	CASSLTAGSGANVLTF
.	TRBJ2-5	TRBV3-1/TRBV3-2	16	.	TGTGCCAGCAGCCAAGTTATGATTCGAGGGTGGAAGACCCAGTACTTC	CASSQVMIRGWKTQYF
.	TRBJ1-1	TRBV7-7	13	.	TGTGCTAGCAGCTTAAACCGGGGGACTGAAGCTTTCTTT	CASSLNRGTEAFF
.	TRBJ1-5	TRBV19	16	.	TGTGCCAGTAGTATCCCCTTGAAGGAGGCCAATCAGCCCCAGCATTTT	CASSIPLKEANQPQHF
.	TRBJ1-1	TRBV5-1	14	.	TGCGCCAGCAGCTTGGATGGGAGGAACACTGAAGCTTTCTTT	CASSLDGRNTEAFF
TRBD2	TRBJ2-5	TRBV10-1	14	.	TGCGCCACATCTAGCGGGGGAACCGGGAGACCCCAGTACTTC	CATSSGGTGRPQYF
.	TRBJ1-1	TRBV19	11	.	TGTGCCAGTAGTTACATCAGTGAAGCTTTCTTT	CASSYISEAFF
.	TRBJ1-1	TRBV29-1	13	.	TGCAGCGTACACAGGGACATGAACACTGAAGCTTTCTTT	CSVHRDMNTEAFF
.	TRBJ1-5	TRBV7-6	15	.	TGTGCCAGCAGCTTAGGGTCAGGTGGGAATCAGCCCCAGCATTTT	CASSLGSGGNQPQHF
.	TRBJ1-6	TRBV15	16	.	TGTGCCACCAGCACTAGACAGAAGACGTTAAATTCACCCCTCCACTTT	CATSTRQKTLNSPLHF
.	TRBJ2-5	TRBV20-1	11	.	TGCAGTGCCGCTCCCGGAGAGACCCAGTACTTC	CSAAPGETQYF
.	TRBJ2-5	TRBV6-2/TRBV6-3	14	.	TGTGCCAGCAGTTACTCGACGAGGGAAGAGACCCAGTACTTC	CASSYSTREETQYF
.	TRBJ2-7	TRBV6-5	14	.	TGTGCCAGCAGGAAGCGGACGGTATCCTACGAGCAGTACTTC	CASRKRTVSYEQYF
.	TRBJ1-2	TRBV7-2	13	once	TGTGCCAGCAGCTTAGATCCGGGATATGGCTACACCTTC	CASSLDPGYGYTF
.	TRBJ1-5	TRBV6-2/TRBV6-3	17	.	TGTGCCAGCAGTTCACGACCGGGACTAACGAACGGTCAGCCCCAGCATTTT	CASSSRPGLTNGQPQHF
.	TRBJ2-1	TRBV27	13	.	TGTGCCAGCAGTTTTTCCCCCTCCAATGAGCAGTTCTTC	CASSFSPSNEQFF
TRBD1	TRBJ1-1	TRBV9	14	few	TGTGCCAGCAGCGCGGGACAGGGGAACACTGAAGCTTTCTTT	CASSAGQGNTEAFF
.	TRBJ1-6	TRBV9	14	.	TGTGCCAGCAGCGTAGATCATAGCGGTTCACCCCTCCACTTT	CASSVDHSGSPLHF
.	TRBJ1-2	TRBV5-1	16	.	TGCGCCAGCAGTATAATAGGAGCTCCCACTAACTATGGCTACACCTTC	CASSIIGAPTNYGYTF
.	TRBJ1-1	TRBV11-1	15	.	TGTGCCAGCAGCTTAGAAGCGGGGGCTTACACTGAAGCTTTCTTT	CASSLEAGAYTEAFF
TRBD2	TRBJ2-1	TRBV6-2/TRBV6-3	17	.	TGTGCCAGCAGTGACCCGACTAGCGGAATTACCTACAATGAGCAGTTCTTC	CASSDPTSGITYNEQFF
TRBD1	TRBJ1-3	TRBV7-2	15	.	TGTGCCAGCAGCTTGGGGACAGGGGGCGGAAACACCATATATTTT	CASSLGTGGGNTIYF
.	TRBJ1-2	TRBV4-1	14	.	TGCGCCAGCAGCCCCCCGGGTAGGGCGGGAGGCTACACCTTC	CASSPPGRAGGYTF
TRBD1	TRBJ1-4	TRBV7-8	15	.	TGTGCCAGCAGCTTGCAAGGACAGGTTAATGAAAAACTGTTTTTT	CASSLQGQVNEKLFF
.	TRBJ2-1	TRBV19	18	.	TGTGCCAGTAGTATCCGAGCGACTGTCGTGAGCTCCTACAATGAGCAGTTCTTC	CASSIRATVVSSYNEQFF
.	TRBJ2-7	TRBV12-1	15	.	TGTGCCAGCATGGTAGCGGGAGACTCCTCCTACGAGCAGTACTTC	CASMVAGDSSYEQYF